The 2 T cell receptor beta chains presented below share a single source sample, sequenced in a study of shared clonotypes between healthy human individuals. Assay used: immunoSEQ multiplex PCR; TCRdb lists only in-frame clones, some missing. Of about 520,000 clones in the sample, approximately 78% are singletons; the top ten hold approximately 12%. Sequences were obtained from PBMCs. These receptors were obtained from a middle-aged woman in good health. Some clones in this sample may be carry-over from other donors' samples.

The rearrangement joins TRBV6-1 to TRBJ2-5; D ambiguous. This CDR3 is 13 amino acids long. V was cut by 1 base and J by 5 bases, with 8 bases left in between. Per germline, CDR1 MNHNS and CDR2 SASEGT. The CDR3, as DNA: TGTGCCAGCAGTGAAGTCGGTGACGAGACCCAGTACTTC. Translating gives CASSEVGDETQYF.

The CDR3 is CASSPLPSGSYEQYF. The CDR3 nucleotides read TGTGCCAGCTCACCACTGCCTAGCGGGAGCTACGAGCAGTACTTC. This chain uses TRBV18 with TRBJ2-7, with TRBD2 identical over 10 bases. CDR3 size: 15 residues. Looked up from germline, CDR1 is KGHSH and CDR2 is LQKENI. The V segment lost 1 base and the J segment 3 bases; nucleotides outside the gene matches: 3. Complete variable domain (other parts from reference TRBV18 and TRBJ2-7): NAGVMQNPRHLVRRRGQEARLRCSPMKGHSHVYWYRQLPEEGLKFMVYLQKENIIDESGMPKERFSAEFPKEGPSILRIQQVVRGDSAAYFCASSPLPSGSYEQYFGPGTRLTVT.